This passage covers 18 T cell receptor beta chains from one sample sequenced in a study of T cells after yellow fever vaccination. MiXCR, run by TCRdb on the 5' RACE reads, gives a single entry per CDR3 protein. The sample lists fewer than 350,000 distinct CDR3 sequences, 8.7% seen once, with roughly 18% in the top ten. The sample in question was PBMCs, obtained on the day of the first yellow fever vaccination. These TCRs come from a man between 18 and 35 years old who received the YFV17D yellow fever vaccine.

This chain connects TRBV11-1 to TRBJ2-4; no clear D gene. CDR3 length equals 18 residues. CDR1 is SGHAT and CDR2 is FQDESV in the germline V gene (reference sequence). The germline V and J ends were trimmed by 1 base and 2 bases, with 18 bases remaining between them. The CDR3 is CASSLGRNGLVTKNIQYF. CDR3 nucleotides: TGTGCCAGCAGCTTAGGTCGGAACGGGTTAGTTACCAAAAACATTCAGTACTTC.

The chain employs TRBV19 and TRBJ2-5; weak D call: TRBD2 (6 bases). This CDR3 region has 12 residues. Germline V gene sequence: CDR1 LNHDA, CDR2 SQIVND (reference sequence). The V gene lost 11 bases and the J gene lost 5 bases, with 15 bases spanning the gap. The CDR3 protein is CAVSGRSETQYF. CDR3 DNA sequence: TGTGCCGTTTCAGGGAGGTCCGAGACCCAGTACTTC.

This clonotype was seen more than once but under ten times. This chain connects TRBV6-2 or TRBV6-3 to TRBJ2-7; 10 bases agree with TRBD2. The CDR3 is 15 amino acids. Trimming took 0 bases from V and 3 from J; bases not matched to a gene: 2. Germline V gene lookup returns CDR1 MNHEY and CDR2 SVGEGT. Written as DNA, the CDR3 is TGTGCCAGCAGTTACTCTAGCGGGGGGAACTACGAGCAGTACGTC. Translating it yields CASSYSSGGNYEQYV.

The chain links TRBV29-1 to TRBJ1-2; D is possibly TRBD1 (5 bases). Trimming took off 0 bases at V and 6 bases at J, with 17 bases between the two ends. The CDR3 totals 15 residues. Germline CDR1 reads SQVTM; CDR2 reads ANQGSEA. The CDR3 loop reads CSVEDPRASRDGYTF. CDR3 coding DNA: TGCAGCGTTGAAGATCCCAGGGCCAGTAGGGATGGCTACACCTTC.

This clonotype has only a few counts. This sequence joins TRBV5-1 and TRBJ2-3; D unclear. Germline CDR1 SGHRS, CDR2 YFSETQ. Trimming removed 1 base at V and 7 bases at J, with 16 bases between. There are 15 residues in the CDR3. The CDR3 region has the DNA TGCGCCAGCAGCTTGACCCGGAGAGGCGAGCATACGCAGTATTTT. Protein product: CASSLTRRGEHTQYF.

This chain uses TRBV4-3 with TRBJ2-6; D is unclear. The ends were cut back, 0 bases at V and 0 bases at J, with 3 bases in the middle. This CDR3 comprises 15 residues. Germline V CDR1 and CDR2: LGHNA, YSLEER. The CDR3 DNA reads TGCGCCAGCAGCCAAGAAATCTCTGGGGCCAACGTCCTGACTTTC. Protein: CASSQEISGANVLTF.

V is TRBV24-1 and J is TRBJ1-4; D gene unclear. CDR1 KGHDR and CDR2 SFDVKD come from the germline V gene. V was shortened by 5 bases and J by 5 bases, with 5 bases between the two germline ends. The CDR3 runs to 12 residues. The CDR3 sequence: CATSAGNEKLFF. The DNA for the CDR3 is TGTGCCACCAGTGCCGGGAATGAAAAACTGTTTTTT.

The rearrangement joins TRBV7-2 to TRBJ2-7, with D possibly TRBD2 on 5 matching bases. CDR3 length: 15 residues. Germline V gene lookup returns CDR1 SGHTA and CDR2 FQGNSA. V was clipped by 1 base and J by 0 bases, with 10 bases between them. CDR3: CASSLGIGSSYEQYV. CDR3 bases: TGTGCCAGCAGCTTAGGTATAGGGAGCTCCTACGAGCAGTACGTC.

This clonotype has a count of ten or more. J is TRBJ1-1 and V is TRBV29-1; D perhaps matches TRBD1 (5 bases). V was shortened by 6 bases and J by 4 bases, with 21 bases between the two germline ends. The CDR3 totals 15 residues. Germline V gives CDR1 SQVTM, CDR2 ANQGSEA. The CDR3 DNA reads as TGCAGCGTGCGATACCGGGACCCCACGGCCACTGAAGCTTTCTTT. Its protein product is CSVRYRDPTATEAFF.

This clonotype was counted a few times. Here the CDR3 DNA reads TGTGCCAGCAGCGTTCGTCGGACAGGCGGAAACGGGGGCTACACCTTC. This gives the protein CASSVRRTGGNGGYTF. The chain recombines TRBV7-9 with TRBJ1-2; TRBD1 agrees at 7 bases. CDR1 is SEHNR, CDR2 FQNEAQ, per germline (reference sequence). The junction had 17 bases not matched to a gene; V was cut back by 5 bases and J by 8 bases. The CDR3 extends over 16 amino acids. Full variable domain (outside the CDR3, taken from reference TRBV7-9 and TRBJ1-2): DTGVSQNPRHKITKRGQNVTFRCDPISEHNRLYWYRQTLGQGPEFLTYFQNEAQLEKSRLLSDRFSAERPKGSFSTLEIQRTEQGDSAMYLCASSVRRTGGNGGYTFGSGTRLTVV.

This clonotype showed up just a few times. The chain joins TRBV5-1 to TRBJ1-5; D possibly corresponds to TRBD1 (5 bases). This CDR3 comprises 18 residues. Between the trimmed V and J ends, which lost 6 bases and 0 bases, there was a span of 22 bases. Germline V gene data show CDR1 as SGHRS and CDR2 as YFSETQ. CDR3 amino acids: CASNRPKNQGNSNQPQHF. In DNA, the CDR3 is TGCGCCAGCAACCGTCCCAAAAATCAGGGAAATAGCAATCAGCCCCAGCATTTT.

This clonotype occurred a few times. The CDR3 DNA reads as TGTGCCAGCAGTCTCTTTAGCTCCTACAATGAGCAGTTCTTC. Residues: CASSLFSSYNEQFF. This chain connects TRBV6-1 to TRBJ2-1; D unresolved. The CDR3 is 14 amino acids. Deletions cut 5 bases from V and 0 bases from J, with 8 bases between. Per the germline V gene, CDR1 is MNHNS and CDR2 is SASEGT.

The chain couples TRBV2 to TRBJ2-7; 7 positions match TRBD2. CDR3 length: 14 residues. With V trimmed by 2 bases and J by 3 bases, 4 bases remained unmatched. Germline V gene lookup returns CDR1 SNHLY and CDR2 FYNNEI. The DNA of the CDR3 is TGTGCCAGCAGTGAATCGGGGGGTTTCTACGAGCAGTACTTC. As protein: CASSESGGFYEQYF.

The CDR3 reads CSLRWGTGELFF. The CDR3 DNA reads as TGCAGCCTTCGGTGGGGGACCGGGGAGCTGTTTTTT. The genes are TRBV29-1 and TRBJ2-2, with D possibly called TRBD1 or TRBD2 (5 bases each). V lost 8 bases and J lost 5, with 12 bases in between. This CDR3 comprises 12 residues. The germline V gene has CDR1 SQVTM and CDR2 ANQGSEA.

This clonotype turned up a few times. The CDR3 region is CASRDRQGRGEKLFF. DNA for the CDR3: TGTGCCAGCAGGGACCGACAGGGTCGGGGTGAAAAACTGTTTTTT. The V call is TRBV7-9, the J call TRBJ1-4; 7 nucleotides match TRBD1. Germline CDR1 SEHNR, CDR2 FQNEAQ (reference sequence). The CDR3 extends over 15 amino acids. J was trimmed by 7 bases and V by 6 bases; bases with no gene match: 11.

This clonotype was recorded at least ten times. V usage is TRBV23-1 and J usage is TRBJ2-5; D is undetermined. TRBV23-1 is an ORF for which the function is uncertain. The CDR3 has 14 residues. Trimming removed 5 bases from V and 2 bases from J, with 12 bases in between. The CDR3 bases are TGCGCCAGCAGTAATGTAGGCCAACAAGAGACCCAGTACTTC. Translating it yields CASSNVGQQETQYF.

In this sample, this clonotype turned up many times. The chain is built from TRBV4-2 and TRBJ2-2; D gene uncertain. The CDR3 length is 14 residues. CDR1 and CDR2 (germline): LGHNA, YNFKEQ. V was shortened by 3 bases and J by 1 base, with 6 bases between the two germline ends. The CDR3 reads CASSQSRNTGELFF. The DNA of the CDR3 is TGTGCCAGCAGCCAGAGTCGGAACACCGGGGAGCTGTTTTTT.

The CDR3 region is CASKSGDSYNEQFF. CDR3 bases: TGCGCCTCGAAGTCCGGGGACTCCTACAATGAGCAGTTCTTC. The rearrangement links TRBV5-1 to TRBJ2-1, with TRBD2 as a possible D gene (5 bases). The CDR3 totals 14 residues. Germline V lookup: CDR1 SGHRS, CDR2 YFSETQ. V dropped 10 bases and J dropped 0 bases, with 14 bases sitting between them.